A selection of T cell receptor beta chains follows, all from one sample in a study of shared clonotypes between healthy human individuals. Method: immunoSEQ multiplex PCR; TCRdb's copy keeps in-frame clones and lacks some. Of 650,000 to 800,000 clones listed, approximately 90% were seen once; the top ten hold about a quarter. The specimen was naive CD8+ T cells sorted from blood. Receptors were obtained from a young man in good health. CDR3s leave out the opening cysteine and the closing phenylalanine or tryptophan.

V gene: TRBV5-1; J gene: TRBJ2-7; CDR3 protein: ASSSGRGYEQY
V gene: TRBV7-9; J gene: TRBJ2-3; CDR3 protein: ASSPAPIDTQY
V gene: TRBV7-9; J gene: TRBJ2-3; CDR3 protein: ASSSSPPWSFMDTQY
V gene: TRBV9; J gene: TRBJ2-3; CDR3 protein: ASSVGGTGRSTDTQY
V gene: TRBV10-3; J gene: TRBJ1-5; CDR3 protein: AISAADRFNQPQH
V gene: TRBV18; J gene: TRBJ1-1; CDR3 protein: ASSPARGRYTEAF
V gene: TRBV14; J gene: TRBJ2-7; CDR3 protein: ASRPLGDPMWEQY
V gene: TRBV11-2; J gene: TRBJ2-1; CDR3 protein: ASSFPSSGEALYNEQF
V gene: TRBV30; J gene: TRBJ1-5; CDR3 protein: AWSGVTGGIDQPQH
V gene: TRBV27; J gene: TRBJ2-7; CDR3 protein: ASSSGARPNEQY
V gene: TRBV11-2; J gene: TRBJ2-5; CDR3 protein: ASSLPWTEETQY
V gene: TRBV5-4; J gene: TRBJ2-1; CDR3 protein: ASSPEREEYNEQF
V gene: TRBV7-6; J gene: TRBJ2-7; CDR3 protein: ASSLGVGLAGAGLYEQY
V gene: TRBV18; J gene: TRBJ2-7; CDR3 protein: ASSPGDTYEQY
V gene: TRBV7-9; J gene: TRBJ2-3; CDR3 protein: ASRAGISSTDTQY
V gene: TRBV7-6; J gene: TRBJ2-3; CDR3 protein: ASSPGLAHLTDTQY
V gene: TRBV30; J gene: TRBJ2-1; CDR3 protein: AWSVLEPKTYNEQF
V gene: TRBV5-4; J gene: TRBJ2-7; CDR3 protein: ASSVLGQRLGYEQY
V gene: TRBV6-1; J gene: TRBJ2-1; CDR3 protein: ASSETGLAVYNEQF
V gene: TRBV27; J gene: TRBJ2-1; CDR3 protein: ASSLSDLYNEQF
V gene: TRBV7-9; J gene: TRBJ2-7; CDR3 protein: ASSFSAGDSEQY
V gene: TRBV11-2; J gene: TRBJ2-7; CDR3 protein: ASSLGGAGVSYEQY
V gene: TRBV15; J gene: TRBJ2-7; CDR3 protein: ATSRVRGQGYEQY
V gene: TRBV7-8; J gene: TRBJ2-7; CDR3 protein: ASSLEDRAVYEQY
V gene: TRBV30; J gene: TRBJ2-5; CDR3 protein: AWSATGTGKETQY
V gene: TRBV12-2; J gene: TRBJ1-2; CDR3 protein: ASRFRDRGLYGYT
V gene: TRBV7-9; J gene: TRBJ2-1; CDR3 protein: ASSLGAGYNEQF
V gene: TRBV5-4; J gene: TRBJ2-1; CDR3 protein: ASSSADRYNEQF
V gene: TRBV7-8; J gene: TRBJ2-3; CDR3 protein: ASSLLLAGGSTDTQY
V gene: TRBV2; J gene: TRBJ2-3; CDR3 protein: ASSGDRLTSTDTQY
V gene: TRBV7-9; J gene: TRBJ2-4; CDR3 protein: ASSFSDKPIQY